These 24 T cell receptor beta chains were all obtained from the same sample, sequenced in a study of T-cell reconstitution after alpha-beta-depleted transplantation in children. TCRbeta library preparation incorporated unique molecular identifiers. Via MiXCR, TCRdb re-called the PCR reads, giving one row per CDR3 protein. This table has 90,000 to 130,000 distinct CDR3 sequences, 10% appearing once. Source: PBMCs, taken before TCRalphabeta/CD19-depleted stem cell transplant. The receptors were sampled from a boy aged 2-15 years with acute lymphoblastic leukemia, due to receive a stem cell transplant.

This clonotype has a count of ten or more. CDR3 loop: CASSLGPRGQGGAFF. The CDR3 DNA reads TGTGCCAGCAGTTTGGGCCCTAGGGGACAGGGTGGTGCTTTCTTT. This rearrangement joins TRBV28 to TRBJ1-1, with 9 nucleotides matching TRBD1. Germline V gene lookup returns CDR1 MDHEN and CDR2 SYDVKM. J was trimmed by 11 bases and V by 3 bases; bases with no gene match: 13. The CDR3 is 15 residues long.

This sequence joins TRBV30 and TRBJ2-1, with TRBD2 as a possible D gene (5 bases). The CDR3 has 15 residues. The germline CDR1 and CDR2 sequences are GTSNPN and SVGIG (reference sequence). Trimming took off 0 bases at V and 0 bases at J, with 9 bases between the two ends. CDR3 DNA: TGTGCCTGGAGTGTACCTGCGGGCTCCTACAATGAGCAGTTCTTC. Residues: CAWSVPAGSYNEQFF.

This rearrangement joins TRBV5-1 to TRBJ2-7; a weak D match, TRBD1 (6 bases). Germline CDR1 and CDR2: SGHRS and YFSETQ. Trimming removed 3 bases at V and 2 bases at J, with 12 bases between. CDR3 size: 14 residues. DNA for the CDR3: TGCGCCAGCAGCTGGTCGGGACAAGCCTACGAGCAGTACTTC. Protein sequence: CASSWSGQAYEQYF.

This sequence joins TRBV20-1 and TRBJ2-7; TRBD2 aligns across 8 bases. The germline CDR1 and CDR2 sequences are DFQATT and SNEGSKA (reference sequence). CDR3 length: 16 amino acids. Trimming took 5 bases from V and 2 from J; bases not matched to a gene: 14. The CDR3 is CSALPFSGGGPYEQYF. The CDR3 DNA sequence: TGCAGTGCTCTCCCCTTTTCCGGGGGGGGGCCCTACGAGCAGTACTTC.

The chain combines TRBV28 with TRBJ1-5; a possible D gene is TRBD1 (5 bases). Germline CDR1 reads MDHEN; CDR2 reads SYDVKM. CDR3 length: 16 residues. The V end lost 4 bases, the J end lost 1 base, and 14 bases lay between the germline ends. The CDR3 loop is CASSYAPRGSNQPQHF. CDR3 nucleotide sequence: TGTGCCAGCAGTTACGCCCCAAGGGGAAGCAATCAGCCCCAGCATTTT.

The gene calls are TRBV29-1 and TRBJ1-1, with no clear D. CDR1 and CDR2 from the germline V gene are SQVTM and ANQGSEA. V lost 7 bases to trimming and J lost 3 bases, with 15 bases between them. The CDR3 contains 13 residues. CDR3 nucleotides: TGCAGCGCAAAGACGGAGCCGTACACTGAAGCTTTCTTT. Its translation is CSAKTEPYTEAFF. Together with reference TRBV29-1 and TRBJ1-1, the CDR3 gives the full variable domain: SAVISQKPSRDICQRGTSLTIQCQVDSQVTMMFWYRQQPGQSLTLIATANQGSEATYESGFVIDKFPISRPNLTFSTLTVSNMSPEDSSIYLCSAKTEPYTEAFFGQGTRLTVV.

This clonotype was counted ten times or more. V usage is TRBV4-2 and J usage is TRBJ2-5; 7 positions agree with TRBD2. The junction had 8 bases not matched to a gene; V was cut back by 0 bases and J by 4 bases. The CDR3 contains 16 residues. Germline loops: CDR1 LGHNA, CDR2 YNFKEQ. CDR3 DNA: TGTGCCAGCAGCCAAGATCCGGCGGGAGCGCCAGAGACCCAGTACTTC. Amino acid sequence: CASSQDPAGAPETQYF.

This clonotype turned up a few times. The J gene is TRBJ1-2, the V gene TRBV19; TRBD1 might be the D (6 bases). CDR1 LNHDA and CDR2 SQIVND come from the germline V gene (reference sequence). V dropped 2 bases and J dropped 3 bases, with 13 bases sitting between them. CDR3 length: 15 residues. The CDR3 reads CASSIKGSGDYGYTF. In DNA, the CDR3 is TGTGCCAGTAGTATAAAAGGGTCAGGGGACTATGGCTACACCTTC.

The chain employs TRBV5-1 and TRBJ2-7; a possible D gene is TRBD2 (5 bases). Trimming took 1 base from V and 2 from J, leaving 10 bases between them. Germline V gene sequence: CDR1 SGHRS, CDR2 YFSETQ. The CDR3 is made up of 14 amino acids. Here the CDR3 reads CASSLPTKPYEQYF. As DNA, the CDR3 is TGCGCCAGCAGCTTGCCGACTAAGCCCTACGAGCAGTACTTC.

This sequence joins TRBV30 and TRBJ2-3; 7 bases match TRBD1. The CDR3 has 15 residues. Trimming cost V 0 bases and J 3 bases; bases outside gene matches: 6. The germline CDR1 and CDR2 sequences are GTSNPN and SVGIG (reference sequence). CDR3 loop: CAWSVRQGVTDTQYF. In DNA form, the CDR3 reads TGTGCCTGGAGTGTACGTCAGGGGGTAACAGATACGCAGTATTTT.

This clonotype has a handful of counts. The J gene is TRBJ2-7, the V gene TRBV3-1; TRBD2 agrees at 10 bases. The CDR3 has 16 residues. CDR1 and CDR2 from the germline V gene are LGHDT and YNNKEL (reference sequence). The V segment lost 0 bases and the J segment 5 bases; nucleotides outside the gene matches: 7. The CDR3 region has the DNA TGTGCCAGCAGCCAAGATCTAGCTAGCGGGAGTAACGAGCAGTACTTC. Protein sequence: CASSQDLASGSNEQYF.

There are a few counts of this clonotype. The chain employs TRBV18 and TRBJ2-7, with D possibly TRBD1 on 5 matching bases. V gave up 3 bases and J gave up 3 bases, with 9 bases separating them. The CDR3 length is 13 residues. Germline CDR1 KGHSH, CDR2 LQKENI. The CDR3 nucleotides read TGTGCCAGCTCACCGGGGCAGAACTACGAGCAGTACTTC. It specifies CASSPGQNYEQYF.

This clonotype was detected only a few times. The chain uses TRBV25-1 and TRBJ2-1, with D hard to call. CDR3 size: 16 residues. Germline V CDR1 and CDR2: MGHDK, SYGVNS. The V and J ends lost 4 bases and 0 bases respectively, with 13 bases between them. CDR3 nucleotide sequence: TGTGCCAGCAGTGGCTCCCGTTCCCGCTCCTACAATGAGCAGTTCTTC. This gives the protein CASSGSRSRSYNEQFF.

The chain has TRBV25-1 and TRBJ2-5; weak D call: TRBD2 (6 bases). This CDR3 comprises 15 residues. Per germline, CDR1 MGHDK and CDR2 SYGVNS. V shed 0 bases and J shed 5 bases, with 13 bases lying between them. The CDR3 loop is CASSEYTGRSETQYF. In DNA form, the CDR3 reads TGTGCCAGCAGTGAATATACGGGGAGGTCGGAGACCCAGTACTTC.

This clonotype appeared many times. The chain links TRBV6-5 to TRBJ2-7; 9 bases map to TRBD2. The CDR3 loop spans 14 amino acids. Germline V gene data show CDR1 as MNHEY and CDR2 as SVGAGI. V gave up 8 bases and J gave up 4 bases; unmatched junction bases: 9. The CDR3 sequence is CASCIAGVSYEQYF. Written as DNA, the CDR3 is TGTGCCAGCTGCATAGCGGGAGTGTCTTACGAGCAGTACTTC.

This clonotype showed up many times. The rearrangement joins TRBV10-3 to TRBJ2-1; 12 bases align to TRBD2. Germline lookup yields CDR1 ENHRY and CDR2 SYGVKD. The length of the CDR3 is 17 residues. V dropped 6 bases and J dropped 8; count of bases not matched to a gene: 14. The CDR3 spells CAISQRLLAGGPDEQFF. The CDR3 coding sequence is TGTGCCATCAGCCAGCGTCTTCTAGCGGGAGGGCCGGATGAGCAGTTCTTC.

This clonotype was seen a few times. The chain is built from TRBV27 and TRBJ2-1; the D is unclear. The V gene lost 2 bases and the J gene lost 9 bases, with 5 bases spanning the gap. Per the germline V gene, CDR1 is MNHEY and CDR2 is SMNVEV (reference sequence). CDR3 length: 11 amino acids. As DNA, the CDR3 is TGTGCCAGCAGTTTAAACGGTGAGCAGTTCTTC. Translated: CASSLNGEQFF.

J is TRBJ2-5 and V is TRBV15; the D is unclear. V gave up 2 bases and J gave up 5 bases, with 12 bases separating them. CDR1 LNHNV and CDR2 YYDKDF come from the germline V gene (reference sequence). The CDR3 consists of 14 residues. This CDR3 reads CATSRPGTEETQYF. The CDR3 bases are TGTGCCACCAGCAGACCGGGTACGGAGGAGACCCAGTACTTC.

This clonotype was seen only a few times. The chain has TRBV20-1 and TRBJ1-1; D possibly corresponds to TRBD1 (5 bases). V dropped 3 bases and J dropped 1 base, with 15 bases sitting between them. The CDR3 extends over 15 amino acids. The germline CDR1 and CDR2 sequences are DFQATT and SNEGSKA (reference sequence). The CDR3 DNA follows: TGCAGTGCTAGCGGCGGGGACGGGGGGAACACTGAAGCTTTCTTT. This encodes CSASGGDGGNTEAFF.

This clonotype was seen at least ten times. The rearrangement joins TRBV12-3 or TRBV12-4 to TRBJ1-5; D is perhaps TRBD1 (5 bases). The CDR3 sequence is 16 residues long. Trimming removed 3 bases from V and 2 bases from J, with 14 bases in between. The CDR3 DNA follows: TGTGCCAGCAGTTTTGGGCGGGACGGCGGCAATCAGCCCCAGCATTTT. This translates into CASSFGRDGGNQPQHF.

The rearrangement uses TRBV27 and TRBJ2-6; D gene ambiguous. Germline CDR1 MNHEY, CDR2 SMNVEV (reference sequence). This CDR3 has 18 residues. Trimming removed 5 bases from V and 0 bases from J, with 17 bases in between. The CDR3 region has the DNA TGTGCCAGCAGTCCCCCCGCCCAAATGAGCTCTGGGGCCAACGTCCTGACTTTC. This translates into CASSPPAQMSSGANVLTF.

This rearrangement joins TRBV6-5 to TRBJ2-1, with TRBD1 matching 11 bases. The CDR3 is made up of 15 amino acids. Germline V lookup: CDR1 MNHEY, CDR2 SVGAGI. V lost 2 bases and J lost 6; bases outside the gene matches: 3. The chain's CDR3 is CASSYPGQGGNEQFF. The CDR3, as DNA: TGTGCCAGCAGTTACCCGGGACAGGGGGGCAATGAGCAGTTCTTC.

The chain combines TRBV2 with TRBJ2-4, with TRBD2 matching 7 bases. The CDR3 spans 14 residues. V lost 6 bases, J lost 4 bases, and 6 bases stayed unmatched. Germline V CDR1 and CDR2: SNHLY, FYNNEI. CDR3 region: CASRVGLEKNIQYF. The CDR3 bases are TGTGCCAGCAGGGTAGGACTAGAAAAAAACATTCAGTACTTC.

This clonotype occurred many times. The chain couples TRBV29-1 to TRBJ2-2; 13 bases are a match to TRBD2. The germline CDR1 and CDR2 sequences are SQVTM and ANQGSEA. J gave up 4 bases and V 4 bases, and 6 bases lay outside the gene matches. This CDR3 is built from 16 residues. This CDR3 reads CSVALAGGPVTGELFF. Written as DNA, the CDR3 is TGCAGCGTTGCACTAGCGGGAGGGCCTGTCACCGGGGAGCTGTTTTTT.